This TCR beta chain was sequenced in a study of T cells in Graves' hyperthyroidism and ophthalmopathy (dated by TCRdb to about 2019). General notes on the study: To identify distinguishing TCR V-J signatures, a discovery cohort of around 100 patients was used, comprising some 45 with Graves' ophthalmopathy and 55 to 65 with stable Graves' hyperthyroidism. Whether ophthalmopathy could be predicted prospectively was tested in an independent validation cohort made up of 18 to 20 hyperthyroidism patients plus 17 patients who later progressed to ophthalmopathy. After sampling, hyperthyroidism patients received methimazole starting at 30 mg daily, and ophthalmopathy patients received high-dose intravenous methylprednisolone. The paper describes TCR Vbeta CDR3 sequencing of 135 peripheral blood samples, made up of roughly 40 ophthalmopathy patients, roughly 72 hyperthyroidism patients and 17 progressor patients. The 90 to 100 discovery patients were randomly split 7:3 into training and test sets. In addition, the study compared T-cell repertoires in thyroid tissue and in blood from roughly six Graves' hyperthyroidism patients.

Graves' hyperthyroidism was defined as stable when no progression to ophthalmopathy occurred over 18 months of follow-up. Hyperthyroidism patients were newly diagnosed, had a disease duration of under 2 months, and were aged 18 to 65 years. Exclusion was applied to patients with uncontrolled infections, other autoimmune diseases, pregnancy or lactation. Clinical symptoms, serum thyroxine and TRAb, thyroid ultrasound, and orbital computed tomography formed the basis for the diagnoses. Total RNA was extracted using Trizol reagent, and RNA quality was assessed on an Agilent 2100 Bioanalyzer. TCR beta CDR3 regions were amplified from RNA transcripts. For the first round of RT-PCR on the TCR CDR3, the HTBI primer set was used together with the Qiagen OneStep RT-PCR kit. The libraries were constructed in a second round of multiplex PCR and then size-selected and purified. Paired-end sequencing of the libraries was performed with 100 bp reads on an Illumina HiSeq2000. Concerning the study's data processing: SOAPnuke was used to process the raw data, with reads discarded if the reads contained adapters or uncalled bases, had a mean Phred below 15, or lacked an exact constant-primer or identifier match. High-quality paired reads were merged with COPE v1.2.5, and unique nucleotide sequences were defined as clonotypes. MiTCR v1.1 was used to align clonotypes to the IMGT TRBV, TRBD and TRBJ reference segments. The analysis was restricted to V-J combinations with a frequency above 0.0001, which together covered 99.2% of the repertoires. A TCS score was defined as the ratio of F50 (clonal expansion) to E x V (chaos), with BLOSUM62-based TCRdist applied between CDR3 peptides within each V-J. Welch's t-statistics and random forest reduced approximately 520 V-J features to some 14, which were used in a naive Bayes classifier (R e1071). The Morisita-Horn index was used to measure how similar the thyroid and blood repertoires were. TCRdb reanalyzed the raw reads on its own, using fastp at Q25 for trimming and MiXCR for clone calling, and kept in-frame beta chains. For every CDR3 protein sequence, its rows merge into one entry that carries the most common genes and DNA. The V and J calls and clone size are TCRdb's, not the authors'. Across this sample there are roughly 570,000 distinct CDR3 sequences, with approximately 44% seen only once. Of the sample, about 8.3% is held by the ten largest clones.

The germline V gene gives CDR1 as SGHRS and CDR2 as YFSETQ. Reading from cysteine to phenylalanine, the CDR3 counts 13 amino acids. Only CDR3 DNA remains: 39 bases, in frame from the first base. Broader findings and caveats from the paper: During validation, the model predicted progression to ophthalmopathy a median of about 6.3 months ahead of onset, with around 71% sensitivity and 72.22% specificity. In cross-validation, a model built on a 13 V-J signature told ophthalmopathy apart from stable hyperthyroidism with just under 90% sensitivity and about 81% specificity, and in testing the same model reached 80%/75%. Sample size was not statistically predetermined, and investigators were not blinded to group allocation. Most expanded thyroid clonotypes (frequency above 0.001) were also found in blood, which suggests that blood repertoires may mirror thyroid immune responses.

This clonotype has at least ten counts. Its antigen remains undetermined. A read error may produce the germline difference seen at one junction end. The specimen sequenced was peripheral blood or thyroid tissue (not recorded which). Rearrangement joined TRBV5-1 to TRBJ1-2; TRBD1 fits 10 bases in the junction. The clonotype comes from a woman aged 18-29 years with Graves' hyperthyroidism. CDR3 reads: CASSFSGQGIDAF. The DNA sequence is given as TGCGCCAGCAGCTTTTCGGGACAGGGGATCGACGCCTTC.